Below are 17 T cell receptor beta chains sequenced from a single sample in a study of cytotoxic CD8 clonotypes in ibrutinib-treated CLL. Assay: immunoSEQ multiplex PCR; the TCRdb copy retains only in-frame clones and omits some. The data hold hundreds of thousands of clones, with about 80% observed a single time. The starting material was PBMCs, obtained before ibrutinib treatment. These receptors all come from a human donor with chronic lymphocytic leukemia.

The CDR3 loop is CASIPEAANYGYTF. CDR3 in DNA: TGTGCCAGCATTCCGGAGGCAGCTAACTATGGCTACACCTTC. The chain recombines TRBV2 with TRBJ1-2; D not resolved. The CDR3 totals 14 residues. Germline lookup yields CDR1 SNHLY and CDR2 FYNNEI. V lost 7 bases and J lost 0, with 12 bases in between.

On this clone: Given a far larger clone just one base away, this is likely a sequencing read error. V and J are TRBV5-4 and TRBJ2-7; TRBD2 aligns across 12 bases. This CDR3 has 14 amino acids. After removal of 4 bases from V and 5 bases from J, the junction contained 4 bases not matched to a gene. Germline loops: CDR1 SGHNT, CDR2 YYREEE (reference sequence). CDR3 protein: CASSQTSGSHEQYF. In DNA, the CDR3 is TGTGCCAGCAGCCAGACTAGCGGGAGTCACGAGCAGTACTTC.

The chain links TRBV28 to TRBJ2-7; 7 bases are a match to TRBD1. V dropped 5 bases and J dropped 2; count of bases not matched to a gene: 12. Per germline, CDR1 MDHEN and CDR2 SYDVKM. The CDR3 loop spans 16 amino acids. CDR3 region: CASSTNLGQLPYEQYF. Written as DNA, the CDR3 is TGTGCCAGCAGTACTAACCTGGGACAGCTACCCTACGAGCAGTACTTC.

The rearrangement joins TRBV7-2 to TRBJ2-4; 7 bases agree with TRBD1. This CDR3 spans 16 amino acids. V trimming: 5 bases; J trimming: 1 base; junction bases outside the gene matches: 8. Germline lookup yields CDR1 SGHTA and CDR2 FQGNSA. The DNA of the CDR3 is TGTGCCAGCAGCACTGCGACAGGGTTGGCCAAAAACATTCAGTACTTC. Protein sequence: CASSTATGLAKNIQYF.

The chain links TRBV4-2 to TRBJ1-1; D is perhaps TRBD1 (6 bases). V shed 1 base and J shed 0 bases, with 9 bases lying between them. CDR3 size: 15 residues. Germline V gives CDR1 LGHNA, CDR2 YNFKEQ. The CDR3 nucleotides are TGTGCCAGCAGCCAAGGGGGACAAATGAACACTGAAGCTTTCTTT. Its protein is CASSQGGQMNTEAFF.

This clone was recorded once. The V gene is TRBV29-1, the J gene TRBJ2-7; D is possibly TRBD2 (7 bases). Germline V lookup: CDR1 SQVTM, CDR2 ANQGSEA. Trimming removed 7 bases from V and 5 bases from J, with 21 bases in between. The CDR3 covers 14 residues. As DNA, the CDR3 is TGCAGCGCGGGTAGGGGGGGATCGATCGACGAGCAGTACTTC. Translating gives CSAGRGGSIDEQYF.

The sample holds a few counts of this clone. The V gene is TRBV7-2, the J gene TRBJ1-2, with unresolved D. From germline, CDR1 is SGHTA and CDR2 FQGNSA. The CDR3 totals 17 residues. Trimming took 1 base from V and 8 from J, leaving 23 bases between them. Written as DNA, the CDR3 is TGTGCCAGCAGCTTAGTCGCAGGTGATAGGGCAGAACGGGGCTACACCTTC. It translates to CASSLVAGDRAERGYTF.

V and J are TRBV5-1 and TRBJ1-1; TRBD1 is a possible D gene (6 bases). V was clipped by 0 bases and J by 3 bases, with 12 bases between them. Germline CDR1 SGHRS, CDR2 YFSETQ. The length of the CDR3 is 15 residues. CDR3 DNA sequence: TGCGCCAGCAGCTTGGTGGGGGCGCAGGACACTGAAGCTTTCTTT. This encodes CASSLVGAQDTEAFF.

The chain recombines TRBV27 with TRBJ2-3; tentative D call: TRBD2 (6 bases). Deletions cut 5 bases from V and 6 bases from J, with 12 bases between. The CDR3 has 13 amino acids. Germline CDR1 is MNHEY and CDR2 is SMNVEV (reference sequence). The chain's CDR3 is CASSEGRRDTQYF. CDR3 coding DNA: TGTGCCAGCAGTGAAGGGAGGCGGGATACGCAGTATTTT.

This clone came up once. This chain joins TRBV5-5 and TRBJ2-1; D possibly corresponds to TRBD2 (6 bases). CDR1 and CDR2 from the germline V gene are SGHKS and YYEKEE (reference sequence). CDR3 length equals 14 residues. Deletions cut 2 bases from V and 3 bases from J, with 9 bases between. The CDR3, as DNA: TGTGCCAGCAGCTTTAGGCGGGACTACAATGAGCAGTTCTTC. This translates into CASSFRRDYNEQFF.

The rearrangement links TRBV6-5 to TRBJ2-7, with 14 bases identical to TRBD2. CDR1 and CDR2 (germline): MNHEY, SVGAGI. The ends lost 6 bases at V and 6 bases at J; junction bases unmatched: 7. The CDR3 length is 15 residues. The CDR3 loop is CASRQIGTSGSEQYF. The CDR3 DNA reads TGTGCCAGCAGACAAATCGGGACTAGCGGGAGCGAGCAGTACTTC.

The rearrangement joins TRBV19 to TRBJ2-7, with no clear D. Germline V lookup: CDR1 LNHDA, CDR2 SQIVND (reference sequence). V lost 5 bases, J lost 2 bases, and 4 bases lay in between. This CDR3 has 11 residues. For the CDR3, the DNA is TGTGCCAGTAGTGATCCCTACGAGCAGTACTTC. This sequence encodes CASSDPYEQYF.

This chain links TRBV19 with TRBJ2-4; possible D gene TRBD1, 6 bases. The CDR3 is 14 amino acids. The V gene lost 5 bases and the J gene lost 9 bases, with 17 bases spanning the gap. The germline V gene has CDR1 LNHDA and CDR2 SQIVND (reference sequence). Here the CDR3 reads CASSPRTFRGIQYF. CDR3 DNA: TGTGCCAGTAGTCCAAGGACATTCAGGGGCATTCAGTACTTC.

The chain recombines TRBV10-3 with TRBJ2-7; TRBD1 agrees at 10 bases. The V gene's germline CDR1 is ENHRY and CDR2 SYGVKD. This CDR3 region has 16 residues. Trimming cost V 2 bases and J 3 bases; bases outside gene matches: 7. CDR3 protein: CAISEQTGGDFYEQYF. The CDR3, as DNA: TGTGCCATCAGTGAGCAGACAGGGGGCGATTTCTACGAGCAGTACTTC.

The CDR3 sequence is CASSQLALSTEAFF. The CDR3 coding sequence is TGCGCCAGCAGCCAACTCGCTTTAAGCACTGAAGCTTTCTTT. The chain uses TRBV4-3 and TRBJ1-1; D not certain. Germline CDR1 reads LGHNA; CDR2 reads YSLEER. The CDR3 is 14 amino acids. Trimming pared 2 bases from V and 4 bases from J, leaving 11 bases between.

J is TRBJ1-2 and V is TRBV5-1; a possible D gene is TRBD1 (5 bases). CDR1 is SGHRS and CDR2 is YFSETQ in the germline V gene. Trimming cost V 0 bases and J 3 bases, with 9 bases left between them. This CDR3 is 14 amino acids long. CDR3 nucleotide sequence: TGCGCCAGCAGCTTGGCTTGGGGGGACTATGGCTACACCTTC. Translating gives CASSLAWGDYGYTF.

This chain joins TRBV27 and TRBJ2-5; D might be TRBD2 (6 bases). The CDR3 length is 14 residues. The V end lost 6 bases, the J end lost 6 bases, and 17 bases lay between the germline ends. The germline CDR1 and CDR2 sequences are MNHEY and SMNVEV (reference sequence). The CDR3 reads CASRVYGSLKTQYF. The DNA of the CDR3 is TGTGCCAGCAGAGTCTACGGGAGTTTGAAGACCCAGTACTTC.